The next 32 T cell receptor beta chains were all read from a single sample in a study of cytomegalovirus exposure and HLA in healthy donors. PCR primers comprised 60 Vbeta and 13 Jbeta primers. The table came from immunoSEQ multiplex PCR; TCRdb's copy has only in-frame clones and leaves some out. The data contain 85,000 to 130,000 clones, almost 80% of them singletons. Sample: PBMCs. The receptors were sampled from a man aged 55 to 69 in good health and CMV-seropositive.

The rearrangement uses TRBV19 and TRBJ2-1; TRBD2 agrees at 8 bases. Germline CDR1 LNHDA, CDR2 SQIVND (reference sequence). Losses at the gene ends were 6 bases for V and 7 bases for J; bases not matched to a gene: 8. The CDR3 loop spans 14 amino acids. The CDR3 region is CASSPGLVRNEQFF. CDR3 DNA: TGTGCCAGTAGCCCGGGACTAGTTCGGAATGAGCAGTTCTTC.

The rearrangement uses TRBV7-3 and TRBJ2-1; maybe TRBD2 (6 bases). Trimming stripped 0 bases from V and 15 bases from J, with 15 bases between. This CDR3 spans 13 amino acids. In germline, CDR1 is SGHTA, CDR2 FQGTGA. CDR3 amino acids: CASSLTKAGSLFF. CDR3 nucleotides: TGTGCCAGCAGCTTAACGAAGGCGGGGTCACTGTTCTTC. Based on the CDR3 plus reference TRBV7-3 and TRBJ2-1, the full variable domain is GAGVSQTPSNKVTEKGKYVELRCDPISGHTALYWYRQSLGQGPEFLIYFQGTGAADDSGLPNDRFFAVRPEGSVSTLKIQRTERGDSAVYLCASSLTKAGSLFFGPGTRLTVL.

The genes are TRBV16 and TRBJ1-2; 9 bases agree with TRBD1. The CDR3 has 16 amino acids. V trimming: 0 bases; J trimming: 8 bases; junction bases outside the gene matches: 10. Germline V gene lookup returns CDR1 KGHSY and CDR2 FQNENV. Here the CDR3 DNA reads TGTGCCAGCAGCCAATCCCCGGGACAGGGAACGAAGGGCTACACCTTC. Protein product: CASSQSPGQGTKGYTF.

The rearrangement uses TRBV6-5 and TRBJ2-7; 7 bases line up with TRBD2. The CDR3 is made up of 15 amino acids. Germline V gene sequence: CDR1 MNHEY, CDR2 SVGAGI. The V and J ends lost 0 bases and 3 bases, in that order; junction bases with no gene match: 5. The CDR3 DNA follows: TGTGCCAGCAGTTACTCTAGGACTAGAAACTACGAGCAGTACTTC. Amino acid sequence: CASSYSRTRNYEQYF.

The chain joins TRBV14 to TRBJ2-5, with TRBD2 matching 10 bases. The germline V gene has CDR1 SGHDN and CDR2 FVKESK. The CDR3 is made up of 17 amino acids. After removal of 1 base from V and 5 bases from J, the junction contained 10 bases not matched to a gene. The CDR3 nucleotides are TGTGCCAGCAGCCAAGGGAGTACAGCGGGGGGGCTGGAGACCCAGTACTTC. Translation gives CASSQGSTAGGLETQYF.

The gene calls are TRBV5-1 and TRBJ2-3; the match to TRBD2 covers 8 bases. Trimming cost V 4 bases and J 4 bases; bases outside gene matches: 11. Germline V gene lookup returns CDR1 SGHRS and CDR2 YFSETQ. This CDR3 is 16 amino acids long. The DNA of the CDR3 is TGCGCCAGCAGCCCTTCCACCGGGGGGGCGTCAGATACGCAGTATTTT. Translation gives CASSPSTGGASDTQYF.

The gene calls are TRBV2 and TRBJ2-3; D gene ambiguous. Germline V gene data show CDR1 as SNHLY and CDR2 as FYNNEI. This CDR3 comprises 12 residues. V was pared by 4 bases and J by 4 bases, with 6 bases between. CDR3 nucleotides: TGTGCCAGCAGTGGAGAGTCAGATACGCAGTATTTT. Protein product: CASSGESDTQYF.

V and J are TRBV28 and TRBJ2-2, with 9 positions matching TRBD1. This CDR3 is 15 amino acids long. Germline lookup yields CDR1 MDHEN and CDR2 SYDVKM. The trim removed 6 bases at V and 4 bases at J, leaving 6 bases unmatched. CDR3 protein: CASRGQGASTGELFF. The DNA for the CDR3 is TGTGCCAGCAGGGGACAGGGCGCGAGCACCGGGGAGCTGTTTTTT. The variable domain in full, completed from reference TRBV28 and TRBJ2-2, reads DVKVTQSSRYLVKRTGEKVFLECVQDMDHENMFWYRQDPGLGLRLIYFSYDVKMKEKGDIPEGYSVSREKKERFSLILESASTNQTSMYLCASRGQGASTGELFFGEGSRLTVL.

The CDR3 bases are TGTGCCAGCAGCCAAATTTTTGGACAGGGGGCCGATGAGCAGTTCTTC. Its protein is CASSQIFGQGADEQFF. The chain links TRBV4-2 to TRBJ2-1; 11 bases are a match to TRBD1. The CDR3 sequence is 16 residues long. CDR1 and CDR2 (germline): LGHNA, YNFKEQ. Trimming cost V 2 bases and J 8 bases; bases outside gene matches: 8.

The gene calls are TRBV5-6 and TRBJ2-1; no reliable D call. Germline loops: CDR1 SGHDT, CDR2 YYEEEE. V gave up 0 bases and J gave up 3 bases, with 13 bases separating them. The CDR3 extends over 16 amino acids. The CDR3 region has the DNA TGTGCCAGCAGCTTGGATAACTCCTTCATCTACAATGAGCAGTTCTTC. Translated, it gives CASSLDNSFIYNEQFF.

In nucleotides, the CDR3 is TGTGCCAGCTTCAGGGATGTAGGCAATCAGCCCCAGCATTTT. Residues: CASFRDVGNQPQHF. V and J are TRBV2 and TRBJ1-5; D is possibly TRBD1 (5 bases). The CDR3 has 14 amino acids. The germline gives CDR1 SNHLY, CDR2 FYNNEI. V lost 8 bases to trimming and J lost 2 bases, with 13 bases between them.

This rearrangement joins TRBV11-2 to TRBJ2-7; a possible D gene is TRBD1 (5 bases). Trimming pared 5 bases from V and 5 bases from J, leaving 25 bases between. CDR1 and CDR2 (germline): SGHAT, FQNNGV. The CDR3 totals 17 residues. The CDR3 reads CASSPPQGALGRDEQYF. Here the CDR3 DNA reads TGTGCCAGCAGCCCACCGCAAGGGGCGCTTGGTAGGGACGAGCAGTACTTC.

As DNA, the CDR3 is TGTGCCAGCAGCTTAGATCGGACTAGCTACGAGCAGTACTTC. Protein product: CASSLDRTSYEQYF. The chain links TRBV11-2 to TRBJ2-7, with 7 bases aligning to TRBD2. The V gene's germline CDR1 is SGHAT and CDR2 FQNNGV. The CDR3 length is 14 residues. The trim removed 0 bases at V and 3 bases at J, leaving 2 bases unmatched.

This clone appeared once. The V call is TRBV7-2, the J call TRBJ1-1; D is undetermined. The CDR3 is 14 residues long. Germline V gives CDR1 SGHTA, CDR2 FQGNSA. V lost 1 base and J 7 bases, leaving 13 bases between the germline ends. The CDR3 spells CASSLGLLQFEAFF. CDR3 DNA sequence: TGTGCCAGCAGCTTAGGCCTCTTGCAGTTTGAAGCTTTCTTT. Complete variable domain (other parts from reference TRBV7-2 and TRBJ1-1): GAGVSQSPSNKVTEKGKDVELRCDPISGHTALYWYRQSLGQGLEFLIYFQGNSAPDKSGLPSDRFSAERTGGSVSTLTIQRTQQEDSAVYLCASSLGLLQFEAFFGQGTRLTVV.

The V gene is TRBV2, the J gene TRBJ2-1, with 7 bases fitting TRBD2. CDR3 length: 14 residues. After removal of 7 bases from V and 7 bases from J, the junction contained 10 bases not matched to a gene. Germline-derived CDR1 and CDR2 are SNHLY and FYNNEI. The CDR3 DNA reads TGTGCCAGCACCGGGGGGACTGAAAAAAATGAGCAGTTCTTC. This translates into CASTGGTEKNEQFF.

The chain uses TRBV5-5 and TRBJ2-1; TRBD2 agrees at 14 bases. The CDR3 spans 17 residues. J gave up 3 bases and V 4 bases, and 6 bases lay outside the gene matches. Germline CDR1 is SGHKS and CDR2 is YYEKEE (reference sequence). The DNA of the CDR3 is TGTGCCAGCAGCCATGGGACTAGCGGGGGCAACTACAATGAGCAGTTCTTC. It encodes CASSHGTSGGNYNEQFF.

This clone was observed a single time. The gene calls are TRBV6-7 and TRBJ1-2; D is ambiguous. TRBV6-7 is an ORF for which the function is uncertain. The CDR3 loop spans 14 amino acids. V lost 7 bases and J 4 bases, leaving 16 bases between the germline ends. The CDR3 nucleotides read TGTGCCAGCACAAGGACGGGGATCAGCTATGGCTACACCTTC. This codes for CASTRTGISYGYTF.

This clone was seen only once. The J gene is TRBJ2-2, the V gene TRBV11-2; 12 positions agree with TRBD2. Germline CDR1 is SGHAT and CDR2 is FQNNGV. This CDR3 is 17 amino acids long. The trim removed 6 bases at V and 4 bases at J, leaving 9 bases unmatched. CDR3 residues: CASRVLAGGPVTGELFF. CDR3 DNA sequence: TGTGCCAGCAGGGTTCTAGCGGGGGGGCCGGTCACCGGGGAGCTGTTTTTT.

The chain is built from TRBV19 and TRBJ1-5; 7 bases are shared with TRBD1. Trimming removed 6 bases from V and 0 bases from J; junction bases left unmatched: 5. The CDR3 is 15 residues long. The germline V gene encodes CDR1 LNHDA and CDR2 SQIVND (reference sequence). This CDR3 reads CASSPWDSSNQPQHF. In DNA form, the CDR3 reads TGTGCCAGTAGCCCATGGGACAGTAGCAATCAGCCCCAGCATTTT. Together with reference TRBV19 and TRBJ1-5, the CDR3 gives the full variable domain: DGGITQSPKYLFRKEGQNVTLSCEQNLNHDAMYWYRQDPGQGLRLIYYSQIVNDFQKGDIAEGYSVSREKKESFPLTVTSAQKNPTAFYLCASSPWDSSNQPQHFGDGTRLSIL.

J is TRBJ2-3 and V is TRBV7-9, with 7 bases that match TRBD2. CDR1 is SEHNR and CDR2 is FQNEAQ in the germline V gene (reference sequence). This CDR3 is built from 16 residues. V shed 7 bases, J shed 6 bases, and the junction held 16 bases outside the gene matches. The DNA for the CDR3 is TGTGCCAGCAACAATTACGAGGGAGGGGTTAGGGATACGCAGTATTTT. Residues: CASNNYEGGVRDTQYF.

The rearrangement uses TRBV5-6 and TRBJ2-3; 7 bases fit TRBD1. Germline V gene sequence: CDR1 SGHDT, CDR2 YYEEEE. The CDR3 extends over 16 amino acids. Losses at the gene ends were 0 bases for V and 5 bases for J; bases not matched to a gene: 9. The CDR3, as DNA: TGTGCCAGCAGCTTGGTGACCGACAGGGCGGGAGATACGCAGTATTTT. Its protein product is CASSLVTDRAGDTQYF.

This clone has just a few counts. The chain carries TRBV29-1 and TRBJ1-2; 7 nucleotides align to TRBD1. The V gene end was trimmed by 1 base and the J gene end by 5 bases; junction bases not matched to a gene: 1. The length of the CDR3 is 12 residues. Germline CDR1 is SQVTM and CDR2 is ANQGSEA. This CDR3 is CSVEGDRYGYTF. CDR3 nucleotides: TGCAGCGTTGAAGGGGACAGATATGGCTACACCTTC. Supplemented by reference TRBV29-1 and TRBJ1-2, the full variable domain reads SAVISQKPSRDICQRGTSLTIQCQVDSQVTMMFWYRQQPGQSLTLIATANQGSEATYESGFVIDKFPISRPNLTFSTLTVSNMSPEDSSIYLCSVEGDRYGYTFGSGTRLTVV.

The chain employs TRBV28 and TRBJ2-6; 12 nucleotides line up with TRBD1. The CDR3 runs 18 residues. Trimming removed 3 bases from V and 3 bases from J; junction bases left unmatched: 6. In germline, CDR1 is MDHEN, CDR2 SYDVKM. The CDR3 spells CASSFPGQGARGANVLTF. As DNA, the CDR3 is TGTGCCAGCAGTTTCCCGGGACAGGGGGCGCGTGGGGCCAACGTCCTGACTTTC.

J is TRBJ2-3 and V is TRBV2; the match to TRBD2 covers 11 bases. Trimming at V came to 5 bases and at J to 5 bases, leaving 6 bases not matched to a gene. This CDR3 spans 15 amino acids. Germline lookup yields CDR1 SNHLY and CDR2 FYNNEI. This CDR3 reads CASSYLAGGEDTQYF. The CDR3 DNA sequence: TGTGCCAGCAGTTACCTAGCGGGGGGAGAAGATACGCAGTATTTT.

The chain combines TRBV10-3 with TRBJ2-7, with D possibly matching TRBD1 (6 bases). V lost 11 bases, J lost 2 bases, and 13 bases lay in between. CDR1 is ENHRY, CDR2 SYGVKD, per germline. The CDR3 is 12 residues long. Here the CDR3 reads CAVRWGPYEQYF. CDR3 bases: TGTGCCGTAAGGTGGGGGCCCTACGAGCAGTACTTC.

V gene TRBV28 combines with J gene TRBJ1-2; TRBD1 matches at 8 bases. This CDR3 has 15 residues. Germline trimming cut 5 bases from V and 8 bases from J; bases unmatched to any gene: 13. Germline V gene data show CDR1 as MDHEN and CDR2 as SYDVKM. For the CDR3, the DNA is TGTGCCAGCAGTCCCACTCAGGACAGGGCGGAAGGCTACACCTTC. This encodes CASSPTQDRAEGYTF.

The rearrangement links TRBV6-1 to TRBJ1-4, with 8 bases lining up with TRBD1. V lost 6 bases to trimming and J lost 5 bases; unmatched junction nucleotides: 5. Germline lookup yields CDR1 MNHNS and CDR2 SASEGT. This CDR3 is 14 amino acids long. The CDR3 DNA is TGTGCCAGCAGGGGGGACAGGTTAAATGAAAAACTGTTTTTT. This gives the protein CASRGDRLNEKLFF.

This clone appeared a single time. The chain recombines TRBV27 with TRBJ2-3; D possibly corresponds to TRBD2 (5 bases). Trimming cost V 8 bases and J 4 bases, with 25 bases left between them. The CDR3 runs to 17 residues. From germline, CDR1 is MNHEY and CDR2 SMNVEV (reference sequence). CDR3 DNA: TGTGCCAGCGGCAGTAACGCGGGCAGCCCCACGGCAGATACGCAGTATTTT. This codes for CASGSNAGSPTADTQYF.

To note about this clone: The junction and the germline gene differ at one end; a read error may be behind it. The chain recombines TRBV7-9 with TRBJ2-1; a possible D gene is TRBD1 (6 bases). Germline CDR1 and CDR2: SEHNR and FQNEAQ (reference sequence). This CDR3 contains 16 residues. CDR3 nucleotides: TGTTCCAGCAGCTTATATCCAGGGGTCGGCAGTAATGAGCAGTTCTTC. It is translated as CSSSLYPGVGSNEQFF. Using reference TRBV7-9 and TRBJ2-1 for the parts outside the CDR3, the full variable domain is DTGVSQNPRHKITKRGQNVTFRCDPISEHNRLYWYRQTLGQGPEFLTYFQNEAQLEKSRLLSDRFSAERPKGSFSTLEIQRTEQGDSAMYLCSSSLYPGVGSNEQFFGPGTRLTVL.

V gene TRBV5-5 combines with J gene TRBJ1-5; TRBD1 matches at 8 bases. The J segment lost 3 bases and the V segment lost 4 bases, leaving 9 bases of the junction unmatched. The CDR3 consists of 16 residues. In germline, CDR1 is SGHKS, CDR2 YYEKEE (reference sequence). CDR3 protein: CASSRGQGGDNQPQHF. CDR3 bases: TGTGCCAGCAGCAGAGGACAGGGCGGAGACAATCAGCCCCAGCATTTT.

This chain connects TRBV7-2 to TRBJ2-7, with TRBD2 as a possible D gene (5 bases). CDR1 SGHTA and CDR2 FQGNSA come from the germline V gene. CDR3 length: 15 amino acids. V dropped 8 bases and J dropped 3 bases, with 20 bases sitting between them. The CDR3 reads CASEGRASGGYEQYF. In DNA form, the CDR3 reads TGTGCCAGCGAGGGCCGGGCAAGCGGAGGCTACGAGCAGTACTTC. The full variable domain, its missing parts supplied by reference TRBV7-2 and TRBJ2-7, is GAGVSQSPSNKVTEKGKDVELRCDPISGHTALYWYRQSLGQGLEFLIYFQGNSAPDKSGLPSDRFSAERTGGSVSTLTIQRTQQEDSAVYLCASEGRASGGYEQYFGPGTRLTVT.

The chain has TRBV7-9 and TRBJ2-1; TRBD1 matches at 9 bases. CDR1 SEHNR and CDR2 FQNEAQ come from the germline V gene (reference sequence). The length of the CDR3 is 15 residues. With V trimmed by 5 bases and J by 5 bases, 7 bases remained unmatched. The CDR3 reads CASSPADRGHNEQFF. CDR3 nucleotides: TGTGCCAGCAGCCCCGCGGACAGGGGTCACAATGAGCAGTTCTTC.